The next 7 T cell receptor beta chains were all read from a single sample in a study of CD8+CD57+ T cells in acquired aplastic anemia. Sequenced patients had shown CD8+CD57+ cell expansion by flow cytometry. Genomic DNA provided the template from which TCR beta VDJ and CDR3 profiles were obtained. Using its own MiXCR run on the reads, TCRdb lists one record per CDR3 protein. The sample has just over 450,000 distinct CDR3 sequences; 25% to 40% are singletons. Sample: sorted CD4+, CD8+, or CD8+CD57+ T cells (not recorded which) from PBMCs. These receptors originate from a human donor with aplastic anemia.

On this clonotype itself: At one end the junction does not follow the germline gene, possibly because of a read error. V and J are TRBV20-1 and TRBJ1-5; tentative D call: TRBD1 (6 bases). Germline V CDR1 and CDR2: DFQATT, SNEGSKA (reference sequence). CDR3 size: 16 residues. CDR3 residues: CSAVEVFGGQSQSQHF. CDR3 bases: TGCAGTGCGGTAGAGGTGTTTGGGGGGCAGAGTCAGTCCCAGCATTTT.

The J gene is TRBJ1-1, the V gene TRBV4-3; D gene ambiguous. CDR1 is LGHNA and CDR2 is YSLEER in the germline V gene. This CDR3 has 15 amino acids. Trimming removed 0 bases from V and 1 base from J, with 9 bases in between. This CDR3 is CASSQDLTANTEAFF. CDR3 nucleotide sequence: TGCGCCAGCAGCCAAGATCTTACAGCGAACACTGAAGCTTTCTTT.

The chain joins TRBV30 to TRBJ1-2; D unclear. The V gene's germline CDR1 is GTSNPN and CDR2 SVGIG (reference sequence). The ends were cut back, 0 bases at V and 0 bases at J, with 14 bases in the middle. The CDR3 is 16 amino acids. As DNA, the CDR3 is TGTGCCTGGAGTGTACCAGGCCGCCCACCTAACTATGGCTACACCTTC. Translation gives CAWSVPGRPPNYGYTF.

The V and J genes are TRBV30 and TRBJ2-4; TRBD1 is a possible D gene (6 bases). The CDR3 runs 16 residues. The V gene lost 3 bases and the J gene lost 0 bases, with 15 bases spanning the gap. Germline V gives CDR1 GTSNPN, CDR2 SVGIG (reference sequence). The CDR3 DNA follows: TGTGCCTGGAGAGATACAGGGTTCCTAGCCAAAAACATTCAGTACTTC. Encoded protein: CAWRDTGFLAKNIQYF.

The chain has TRBV5-1 and TRBJ2-1; D is tentatively TRBD1 or TRBD2 (6 bases each). Germline-derived CDR1 and CDR2 are SGHRS and YFSETQ. V was trimmed by 4 bases and J by 7 bases, leaving 15 bases between them. The CDR3 loop spans 14 amino acids. The CDR3 nucleotides are TGCGCCAGCAGCCTGGGGGGCAGGGTGAATGAGCAGTTCTTC. It is translated as CASSLGGRVNEQFF.

The V and J genes are TRBV4-1 and TRBJ2-5, with 7 bases aligning to TRBD1. Unmatched junction bases numbered 13, after V lost 4 bases and J lost 5 bases. The CDR3 sequence is 16 residues long. The germline CDR1 and CDR2 sequences are MGHRA and YSYEKL. The DNA for the CDR3 is TGCGCCAGCAGCCCCATTACAGGGGTTTTGTTGGAGACCCAGTACTTC. This codes for CASSPITGVLLETQYF.

This rearrangement joins TRBV9 to TRBJ2-1, with TRBD2 matching 9 bases. The CDR3 is 16 residues long. V was clipped by 4 bases and J by 3 bases; unmatched bases: 8. Germline V CDR1 and CDR2: SGDLS, YYNGEE. The CDR3 region has the DNA TGTGCCAGCAGCTCACCAGCGGGGGGTCTCTACAATGAGCAGTTCTTC. It translates to CASSSPAGGLYNEQFF.